This entry features one TCR beta chain sequence. The target antigen is unknown. This PCR relied on a set of 60 Vbeta primers and 13 Jbeta primers. Sequencing used immunoSEQ multiplex PCR; TCRdb keeps in-frame clones, though not all of them. This sample yields about 200,000 clones, of which about 75% are seen a single time; 1.5% to 2% belongs to the top ten. Germline V lookup: CDR1 LNHNV, CDR2 YYDKDF (reference sequence). The CDR3 sequence is 13 residues long. The V end lost 1 base, the J end lost 5 bases, and 9 bases lay between the germline ends. The data are from a study of cytomegalovirus exposure and HLA in healthy donors. General study findings and limits: The authors later found HLA-associated TCR beta chains more clonally expanded than equally common others. A highly shared variant cluster was judged a likely technical artifact.

Sequences were obtained from PBMCs. The chain has TRBV15 and TRBJ2-7; D gene unclear. The clonotype was recovered from a male donor in good health and CMV-seronegative. The CDR3 nucleotides read TGTGCCACCAGCAGAGTGCGTGTTGACGAGCAGTACTTC. Translation: CATSRVRVDEQYF.